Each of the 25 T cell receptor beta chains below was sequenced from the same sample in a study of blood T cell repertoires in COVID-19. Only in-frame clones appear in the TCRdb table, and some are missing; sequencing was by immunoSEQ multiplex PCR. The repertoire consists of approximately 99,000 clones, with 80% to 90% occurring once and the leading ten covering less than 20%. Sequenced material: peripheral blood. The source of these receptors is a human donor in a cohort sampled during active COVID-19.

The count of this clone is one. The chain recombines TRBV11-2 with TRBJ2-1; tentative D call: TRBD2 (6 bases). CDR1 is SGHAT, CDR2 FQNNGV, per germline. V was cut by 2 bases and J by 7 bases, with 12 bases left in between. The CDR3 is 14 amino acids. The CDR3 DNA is TGTGCCAGCAGCTTATCCCCAGGGAGGAATGAGCAGTTCTTC. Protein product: CASSLSPGRNEQFF. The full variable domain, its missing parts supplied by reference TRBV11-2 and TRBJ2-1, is EAGVAQSPRYKIIEKRQSVAFWCNPISGHATLYWYQQILGQGPKLLIQFQNNGVVDDSQLPKDRFSAERLKGVDSTLKIQPAKLEDSAVYLCASSLSPGRNEQFFGPGTRLTVL.

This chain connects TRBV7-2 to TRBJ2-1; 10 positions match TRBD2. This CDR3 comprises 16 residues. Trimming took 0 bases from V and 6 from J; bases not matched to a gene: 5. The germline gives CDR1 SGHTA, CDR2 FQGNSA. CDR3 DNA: TGTGCCAGCAGCTTAGCGGGGGGACTAGCGACCAATGAGCAGTTCTTC. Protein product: CASSLAGGLATNEQFF. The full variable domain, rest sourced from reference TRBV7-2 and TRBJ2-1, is GAGVSQSPSNKVTEKGKDVELRCDPISGHTALYWYRQSLGQGLEFLIYFQGNSAPDKSGLPSDRFSAERTGGSVSTLTIQRTQQEDSAVYLCASSLAGGLATNEQFFGPGTRLTVL.

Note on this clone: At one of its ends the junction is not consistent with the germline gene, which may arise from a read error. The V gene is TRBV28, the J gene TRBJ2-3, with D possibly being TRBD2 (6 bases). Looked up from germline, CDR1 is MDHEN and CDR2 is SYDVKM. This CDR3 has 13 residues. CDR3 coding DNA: TGCCTGGGGGGAGTCGTTCCTACAGATACGCAGTATTTT. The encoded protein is CLGGVVPTDTQYF.

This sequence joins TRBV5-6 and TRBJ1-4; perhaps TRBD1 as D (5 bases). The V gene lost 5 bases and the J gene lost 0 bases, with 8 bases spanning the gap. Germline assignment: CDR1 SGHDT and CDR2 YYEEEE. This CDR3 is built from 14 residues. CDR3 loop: CASRTTATNEKLFF. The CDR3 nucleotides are TGTGCCAGCAGAACGACAGCAACTAATGAAAAACTGTTTTTT.

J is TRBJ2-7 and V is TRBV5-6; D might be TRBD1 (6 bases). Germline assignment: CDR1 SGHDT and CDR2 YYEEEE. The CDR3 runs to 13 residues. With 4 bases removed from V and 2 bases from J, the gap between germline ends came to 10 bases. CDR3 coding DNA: TGTGCCAGCAGCCGGGACATCCCCTACGAGCAGTACTTC. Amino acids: CASSRDIPYEQYF.

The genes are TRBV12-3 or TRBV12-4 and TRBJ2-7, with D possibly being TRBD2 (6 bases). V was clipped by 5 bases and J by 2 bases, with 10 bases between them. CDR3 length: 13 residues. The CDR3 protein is CASSVGLTYEQYF. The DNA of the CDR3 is TGTGCCAGCAGTGTGGGACTTACCTACGAGCAGTACTTC.

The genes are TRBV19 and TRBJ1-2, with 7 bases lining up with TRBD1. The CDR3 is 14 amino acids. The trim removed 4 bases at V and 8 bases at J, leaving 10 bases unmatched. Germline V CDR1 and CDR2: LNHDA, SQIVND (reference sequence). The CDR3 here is CASSRGDSGGGYTF. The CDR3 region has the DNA TGTGCCAGTAGTAGGGGGGACAGCGGCGGCGGCTACACCTTC.

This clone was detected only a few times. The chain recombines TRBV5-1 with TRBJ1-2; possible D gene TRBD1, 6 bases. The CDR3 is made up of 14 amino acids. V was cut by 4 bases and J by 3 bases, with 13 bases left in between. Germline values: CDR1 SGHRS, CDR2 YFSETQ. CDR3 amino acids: CASSGSDRYYGYTF. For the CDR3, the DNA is TGCGCCAGCAGCGGCTCGGACAGATACTATGGCTACACCTTC.

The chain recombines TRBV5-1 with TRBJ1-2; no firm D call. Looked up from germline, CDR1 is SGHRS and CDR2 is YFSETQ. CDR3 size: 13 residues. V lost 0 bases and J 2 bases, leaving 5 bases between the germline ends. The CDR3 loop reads CASSLDINYGYTF. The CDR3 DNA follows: TGCGCCAGCAGCTTGGACATAAACTATGGCTACACCTTC.

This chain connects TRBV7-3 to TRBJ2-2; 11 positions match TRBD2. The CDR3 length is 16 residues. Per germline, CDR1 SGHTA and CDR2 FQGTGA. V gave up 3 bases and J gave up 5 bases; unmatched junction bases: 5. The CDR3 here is CASSLTVAGGTGELFF. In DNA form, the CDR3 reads TGTGCCAGCAGCTTGACCGTAGCGGGAGGGACCGGGGAGCTGTTTTTT.

The CDR3: CASTRQGGGNTQYF. In nucleotides, the CDR3 is TGTGCCAGCACACGACAGGGGGGCGGTAATACGCAGTATTTT. The chain is built from TRBV3-1 (or the pseudogene TRBV3-2) and TRBJ2-3; 9 bases agree with TRBD1. Germline trimming cut 7 bases from V and 7 bases from J; bases unmatched to any gene: 9. There are 14 residues in the CDR3. The V gene's germline CDR1 is LGHDT and CDR2 YNNKEL (reference sequence).

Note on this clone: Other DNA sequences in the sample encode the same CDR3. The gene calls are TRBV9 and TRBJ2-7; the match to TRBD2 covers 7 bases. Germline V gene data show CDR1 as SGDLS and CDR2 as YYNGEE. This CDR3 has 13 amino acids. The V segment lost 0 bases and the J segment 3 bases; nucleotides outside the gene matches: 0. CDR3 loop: CASSVGTSYEQYF. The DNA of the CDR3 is TGTGCCAGCAGCGTAGGGACTAGCTACGAGCAGTACTTC.

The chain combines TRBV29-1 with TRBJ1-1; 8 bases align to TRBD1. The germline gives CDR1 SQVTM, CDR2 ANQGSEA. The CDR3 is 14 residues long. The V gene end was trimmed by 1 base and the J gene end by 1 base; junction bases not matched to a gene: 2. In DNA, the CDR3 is TGCAGCGTTGAAGTAACAGGGGGGAACACTGAAGCTTTCTTT. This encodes CSVEVTGGNTEAFF.

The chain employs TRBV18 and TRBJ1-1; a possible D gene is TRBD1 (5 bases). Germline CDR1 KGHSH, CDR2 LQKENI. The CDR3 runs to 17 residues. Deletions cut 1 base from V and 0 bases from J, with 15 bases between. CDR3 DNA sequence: TGTGCCAGCTCACCACGCCTTCTGACAGAATTGAACACTGAAGCTTTCTTT. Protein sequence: CASSPRLLTELNTEAFF.

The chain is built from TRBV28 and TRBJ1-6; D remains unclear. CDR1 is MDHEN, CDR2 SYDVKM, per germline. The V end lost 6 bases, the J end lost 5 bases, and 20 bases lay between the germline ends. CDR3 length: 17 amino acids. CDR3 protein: CASSYASGQANNSPLHF. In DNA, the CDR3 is TGTGCCAGCAGCTATGCCTCTGGCCAGGCTAATAATTCACCCCTCCACTTT.

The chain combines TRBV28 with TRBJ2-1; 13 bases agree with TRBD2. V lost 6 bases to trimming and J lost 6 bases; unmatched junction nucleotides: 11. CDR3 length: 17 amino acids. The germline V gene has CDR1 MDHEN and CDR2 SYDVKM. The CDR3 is CASSFFGLAGVRNEQFF. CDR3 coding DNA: TGTGCCAGCAGCTTCTTCGGACTAGCGGGAGTTCGCAATGAGCAGTTCTTC.

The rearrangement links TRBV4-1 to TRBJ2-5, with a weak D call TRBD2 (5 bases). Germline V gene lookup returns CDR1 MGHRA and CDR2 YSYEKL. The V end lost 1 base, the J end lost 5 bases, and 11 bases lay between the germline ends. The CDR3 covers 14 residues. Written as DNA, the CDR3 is TGCGCCAGCAGCCAAGGGGCCGGGGATGAGACCCAGTACTTC. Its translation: CASSQGAGDETQYF.

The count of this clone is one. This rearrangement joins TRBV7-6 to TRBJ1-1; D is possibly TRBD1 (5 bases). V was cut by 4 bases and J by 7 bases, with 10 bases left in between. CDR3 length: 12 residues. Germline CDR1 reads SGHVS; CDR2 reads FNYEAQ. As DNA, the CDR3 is TGTGCCAGCAGCTCCCAGGGCGGTGAAGCTTTCTTT. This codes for CASSSQGGEAFF. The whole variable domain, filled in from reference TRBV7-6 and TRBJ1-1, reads GAGVSQSPRYKVTKRGQDVALRCDPISGHVSLYWYRQALGQGPEFLTYFNYEAQQDKSGLPNDRFSAERPEGSISTLTIQRTEQRDSAMYRCASSSQGGEAFFGQGTRLTVV.

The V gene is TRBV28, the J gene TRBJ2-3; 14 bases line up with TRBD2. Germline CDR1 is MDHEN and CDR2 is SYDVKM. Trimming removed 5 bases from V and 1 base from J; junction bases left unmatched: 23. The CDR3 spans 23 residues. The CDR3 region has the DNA TGTGCCAGCAGTCCTTTCTTTTTTCGACTAGCGGGAGGGCCAGGGGATCGCACAGATACGCAGTATTTT. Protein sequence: CASSPFFFRLAGGPGDRTDTQYF.

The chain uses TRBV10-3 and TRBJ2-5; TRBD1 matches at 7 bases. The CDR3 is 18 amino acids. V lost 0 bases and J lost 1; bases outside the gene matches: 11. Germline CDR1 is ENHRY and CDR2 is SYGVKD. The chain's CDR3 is CAISESGSATGPQETQYF. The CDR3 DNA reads TGTGCCATCAGTGAGTCGGGTTCGGCGACAGGGCCCCAAGAGACCCAGTACTTC.

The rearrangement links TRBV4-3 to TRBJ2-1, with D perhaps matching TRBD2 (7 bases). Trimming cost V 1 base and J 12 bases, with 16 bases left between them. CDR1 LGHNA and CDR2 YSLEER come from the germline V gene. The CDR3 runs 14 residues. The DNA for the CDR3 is TGCGCCAGCAGCCAAGGAAGTGGGGGGGCCGGGCAGTTCTTC. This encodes CASSQGSGGAGQFF.

CDR3 loop: CASSFGGRYYEQYF. The CDR3 bases are TGTGCCAGCAGTTTCGGGGGGCGATACTACGAGCAGTACTTC. This chain connects TRBV27 to TRBJ2-7, with D perhaps TRBD2 (7 bases). The CDR3 extends over 14 amino acids. With 3 bases removed from V and 3 bases from J, the gap between germline ends came to 12 bases. Germline assignment: CDR1 MNHEY and CDR2 SMNVEV (reference sequence).

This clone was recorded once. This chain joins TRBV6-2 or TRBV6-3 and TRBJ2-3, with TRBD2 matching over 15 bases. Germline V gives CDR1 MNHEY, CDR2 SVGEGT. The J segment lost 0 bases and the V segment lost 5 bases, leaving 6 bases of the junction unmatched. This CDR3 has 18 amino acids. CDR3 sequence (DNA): TGTGCCAGCAGTATGACCGGGACTAGCGGGAGGAGCACAGATACGCAGTATTTT. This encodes CASSMTGTSGRSTDTQYF.

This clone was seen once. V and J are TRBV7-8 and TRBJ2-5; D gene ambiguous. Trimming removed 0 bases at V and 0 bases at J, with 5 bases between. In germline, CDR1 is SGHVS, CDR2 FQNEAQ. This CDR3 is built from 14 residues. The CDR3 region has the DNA TGTGCCAGCAGCTTAGCCGGTAACCAAGAGACCCAGTACTTC. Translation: CASSLAGNQETQYF.

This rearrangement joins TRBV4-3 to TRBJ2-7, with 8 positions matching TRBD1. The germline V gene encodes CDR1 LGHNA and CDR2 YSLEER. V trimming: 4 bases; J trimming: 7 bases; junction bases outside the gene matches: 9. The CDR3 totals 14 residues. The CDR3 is CASSPGQGLGEQYF. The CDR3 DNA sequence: TGCGCCAGCAGCCCCGGACAGGGTTTGGGAGAGCAGTACTTC.